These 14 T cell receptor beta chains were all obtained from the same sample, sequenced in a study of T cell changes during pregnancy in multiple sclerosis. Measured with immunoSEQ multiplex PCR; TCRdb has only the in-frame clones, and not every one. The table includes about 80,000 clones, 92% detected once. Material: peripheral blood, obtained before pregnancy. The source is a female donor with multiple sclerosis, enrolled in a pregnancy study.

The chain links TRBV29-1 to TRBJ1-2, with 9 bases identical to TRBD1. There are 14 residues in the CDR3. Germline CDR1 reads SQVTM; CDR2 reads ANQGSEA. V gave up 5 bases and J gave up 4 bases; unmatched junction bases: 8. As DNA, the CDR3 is TGCAGCGTTACCGACAGGGGGGGGACCTATGGCTACACCTTC. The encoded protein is CSVTDRGGTYGYTF.

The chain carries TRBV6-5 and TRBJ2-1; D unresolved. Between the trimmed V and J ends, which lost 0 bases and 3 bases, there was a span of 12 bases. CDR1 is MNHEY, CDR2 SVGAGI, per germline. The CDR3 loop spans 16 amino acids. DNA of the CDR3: TGTGCCAGCAGTTACTCTCCGCGGAACCTCTACAATGAGCAGTTCTTC. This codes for CASSYSPRNLYNEQFF.

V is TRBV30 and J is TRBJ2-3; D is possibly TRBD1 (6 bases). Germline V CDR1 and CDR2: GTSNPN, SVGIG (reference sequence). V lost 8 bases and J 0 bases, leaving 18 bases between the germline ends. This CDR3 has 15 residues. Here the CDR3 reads CAARGWGHSTDTQYF. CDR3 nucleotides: TGTGCCGCGAGGGGGTGGGGACATAGCACAGATACGCAGTATTTT.

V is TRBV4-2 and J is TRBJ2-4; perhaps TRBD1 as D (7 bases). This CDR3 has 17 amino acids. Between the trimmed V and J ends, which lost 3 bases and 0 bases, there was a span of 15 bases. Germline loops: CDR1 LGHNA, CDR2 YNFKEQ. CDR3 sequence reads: CASSQAEGAGAKNIQYF. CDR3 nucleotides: TGTGCCAGCAGCCAGGCGGAGGGGGCGGGAGCCAAAAACATTCAGTACTTC.

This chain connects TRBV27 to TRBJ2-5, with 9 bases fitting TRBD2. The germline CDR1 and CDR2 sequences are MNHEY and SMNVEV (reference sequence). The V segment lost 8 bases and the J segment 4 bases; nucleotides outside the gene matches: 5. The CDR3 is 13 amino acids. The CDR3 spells CASRGRAPETQYF. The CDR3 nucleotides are TGTGCCAGCCGCGGGAGGGCCCCAGAGACCCAGTACTTC.

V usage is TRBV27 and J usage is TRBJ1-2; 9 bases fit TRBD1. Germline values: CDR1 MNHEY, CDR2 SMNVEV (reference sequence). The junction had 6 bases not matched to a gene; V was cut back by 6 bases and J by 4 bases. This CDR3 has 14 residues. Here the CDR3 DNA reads TGTGCCAGCAGGGGGACAGGGCGGGTCTATGGCTACACCTTC. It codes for CASRGTGRVYGYTF.

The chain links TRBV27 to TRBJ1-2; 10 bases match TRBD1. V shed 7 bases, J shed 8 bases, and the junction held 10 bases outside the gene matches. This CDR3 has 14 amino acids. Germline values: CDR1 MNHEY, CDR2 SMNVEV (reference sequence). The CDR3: CASTRRQGAGGYTF. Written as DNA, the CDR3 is TGTGCCAGCACCAGACGACAGGGGGCGGGCGGCTACACCTTC.

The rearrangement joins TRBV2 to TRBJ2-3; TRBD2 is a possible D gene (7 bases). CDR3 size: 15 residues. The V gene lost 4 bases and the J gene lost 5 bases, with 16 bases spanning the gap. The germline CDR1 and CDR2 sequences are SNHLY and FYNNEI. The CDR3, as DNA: TGTGCCAGCAGTGCGGGGGCGGGAGTCGAAGATACGCAGTATTTT. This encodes CASSAGAGVEDTQYF.

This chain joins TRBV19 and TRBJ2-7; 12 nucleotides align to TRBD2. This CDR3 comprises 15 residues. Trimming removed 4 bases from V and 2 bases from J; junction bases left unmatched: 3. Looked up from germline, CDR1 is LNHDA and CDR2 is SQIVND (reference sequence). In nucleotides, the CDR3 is TGTGCCAGTAGTACGACTAGCGGGGGAACCTACGAGCAGTACTTC. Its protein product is CASSTTSGGTYEQYF.

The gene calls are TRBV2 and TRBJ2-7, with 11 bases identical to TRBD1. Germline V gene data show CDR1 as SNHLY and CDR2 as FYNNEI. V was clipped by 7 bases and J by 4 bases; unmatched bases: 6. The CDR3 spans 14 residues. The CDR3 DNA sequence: TGTGCCAGCACCGGACAGGGGGCATCGTACGAGCAGTACTTC. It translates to CASTGQGASYEQYF.

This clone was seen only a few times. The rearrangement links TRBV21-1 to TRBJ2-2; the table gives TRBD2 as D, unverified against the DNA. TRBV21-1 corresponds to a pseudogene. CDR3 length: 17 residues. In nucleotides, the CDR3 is TGTGCCAGCAGCAAAGTACAGCGGGCGTCGAACACCGGGGAGCTGTTTTTT. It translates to CASSKVQRASNTGELFF.

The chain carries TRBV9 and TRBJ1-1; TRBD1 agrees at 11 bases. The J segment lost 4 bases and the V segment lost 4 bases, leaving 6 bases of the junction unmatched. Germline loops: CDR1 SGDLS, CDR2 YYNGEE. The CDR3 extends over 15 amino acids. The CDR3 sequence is CASSISGTGGTEAFF. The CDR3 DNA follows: TGTGCCAGCAGCATATCAGGGACAGGGGGCACTGAAGCTTTCTTT.

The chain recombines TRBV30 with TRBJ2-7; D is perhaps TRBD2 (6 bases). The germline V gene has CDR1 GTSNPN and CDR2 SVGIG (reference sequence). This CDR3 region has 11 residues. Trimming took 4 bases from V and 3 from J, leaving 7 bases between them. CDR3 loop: CAWMGGYEQYF. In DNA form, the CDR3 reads TGTGCCTGGATGGGAGGCTACGAGCAGTACTTC.

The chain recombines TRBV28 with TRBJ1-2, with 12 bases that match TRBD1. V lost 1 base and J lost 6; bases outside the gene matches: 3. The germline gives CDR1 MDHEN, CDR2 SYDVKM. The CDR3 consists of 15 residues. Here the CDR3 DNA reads TGTGCCAGCAGTTTATCGGGACAGGGGGCGGATGGCTACACCTTC. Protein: CASSLSGQGADGYTF.